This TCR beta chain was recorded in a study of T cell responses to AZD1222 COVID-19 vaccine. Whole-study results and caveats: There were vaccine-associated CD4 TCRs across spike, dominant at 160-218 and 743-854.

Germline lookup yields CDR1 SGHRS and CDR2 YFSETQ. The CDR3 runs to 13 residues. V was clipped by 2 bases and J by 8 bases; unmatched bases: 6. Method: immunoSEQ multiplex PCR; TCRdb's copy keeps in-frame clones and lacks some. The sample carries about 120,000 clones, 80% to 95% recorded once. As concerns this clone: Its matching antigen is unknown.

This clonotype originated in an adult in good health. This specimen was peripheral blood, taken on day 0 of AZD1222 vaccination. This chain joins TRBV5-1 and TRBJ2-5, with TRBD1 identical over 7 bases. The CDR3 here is CASSFRDSQTQYF. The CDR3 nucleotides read TGCGCCAGCAGCTTCCGGGACAGCCAAACCCAGTACTTC. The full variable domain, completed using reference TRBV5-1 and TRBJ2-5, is KAGVTQTPRYLIKTRGQQVTLSCSPISGHRSVSWYQQTPGQGLQFLFEYFSETQRNKGNFPGRFSGRQFSNSRSEMNVSTLELGDSALYLCASSFRDSQTQYFGPGTRLLVL.